This T cell receptor (beta chain) was found in a study of blood T cell repertoires in COVID-19. As for the study in general: Samples taken during acute and convalescent COVID-19 were collected in the United States, Italy and Spain. T cells, B-cell-depleted T cells, or PBMCs supplied cDNA or gDNA.

The CDR3 consists of 11 residues. The V gene's germline CDR1 is DFQATT and CDR2 SNEGSKA (reference sequence). Deletions cut 6 bases from V and 10 bases from J, with 13 bases between. In the source study's methods: Reference gene primers were amplified, and this amplification served to estimate nucleated cell counts. Some clones are missing from TCRdb's copy, which holds only in-frame ones; the method was immunoSEQ multiplex PCR. That table supplies the V and J calls and clone size; D and trimming were determined from the DNA. The table has around 92,000 clones, about 91% seen once. The sequence came from a woman over 75 with active COVID-19. Sequencing was carried out using peripheral blood. The J gene is TRBJ2-1, the V gene TRBV20-1; no clear D gene. CDR3 nucleotide sequence: TGCAGTGCCACTAACCGGGTCGAGCAGTTCTTC. This translates into CSATNRVEQFF.